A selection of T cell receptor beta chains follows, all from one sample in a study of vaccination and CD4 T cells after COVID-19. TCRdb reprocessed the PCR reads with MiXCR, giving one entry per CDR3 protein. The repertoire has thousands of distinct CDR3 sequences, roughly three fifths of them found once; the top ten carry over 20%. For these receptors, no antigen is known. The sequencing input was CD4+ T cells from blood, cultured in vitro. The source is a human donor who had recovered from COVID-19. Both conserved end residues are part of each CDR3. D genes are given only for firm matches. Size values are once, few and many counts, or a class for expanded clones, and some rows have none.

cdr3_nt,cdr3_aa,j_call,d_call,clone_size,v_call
TGTGCCAGCAGCCCAGGGCCCGGGTTCGGCTACACCTTC,CASSPGPGFGYTF,TRBJ1-2,NA,NA,TRBV7-8
TGTGCCAGCAGTTTTCAGGGAGGCTCCTACAATGAGCAGTTCTTC,CASSFQGGSYNEQFF,TRBJ2-1,NA,NA,TRBV6-5
TGTGCCAGCAACGTTATTACAGGGTTCACTGAAGCTTTCTTT,CASNVITGFTEAFF,TRBJ1-1,NA,NA,TRBV5-6
TGCACCAGCAGCCAAGATTCGCGGGTAGGCACAGATACGCAGTATTTT,CTSSQDSRVGTDTQYF,TRBJ2-3,NA,NA,TRBV1
TGTGCCAGTAGGGGGCTTAGCGGGAGGACGTCCTACAATGAGCAGTTCTTC,CASRGLSGRTSYNEQFF,TRBJ2-1,TRBD2,once,TRBV19
TGTGCCAGCAGCATTACAGGGGGAGAGACCCAGTACTTC,CASSITGGETQYF,TRBJ2-5,TRBD1,NA,TRBV5-4
TGTGCCAGCAGCTTAATCAGCAGCAATCAGCCCCAGCATTTT,CASSLISSNQPQHF,TRBJ1-5,NA,NA,TRBV7-2
TGTGCCAGCAGACAAGGGGGCTTGGAGACCCAGTACTTC,CASRQGGLETQYF,TRBJ2-5,TRBD1,NA,TRBV6-2/TRBV6-3
TGTGCCACCAGTGACCTTCCGTCTTCGGGGTCGGGTCAGCCCCAGCATTTT,CATSDLPSSGSGQPQHF,TRBJ1-5,NA,few,TRBV24-1
TGTGCCAGCAGACTAGGGGGCCTGAACACTGAAGCTTTCTTT,CASRLGGLNTEAFF,TRBJ1-1,TRBD1,NA,TRBV27
TGTGCCAGCAGTCCCCGCTTTGGAGGGGGCATCTATGGCTACACCTTC,CASSPRFGGGIYGYTF,TRBJ1-2,TRBD1,few,TRBV6-2/TRBV6-3